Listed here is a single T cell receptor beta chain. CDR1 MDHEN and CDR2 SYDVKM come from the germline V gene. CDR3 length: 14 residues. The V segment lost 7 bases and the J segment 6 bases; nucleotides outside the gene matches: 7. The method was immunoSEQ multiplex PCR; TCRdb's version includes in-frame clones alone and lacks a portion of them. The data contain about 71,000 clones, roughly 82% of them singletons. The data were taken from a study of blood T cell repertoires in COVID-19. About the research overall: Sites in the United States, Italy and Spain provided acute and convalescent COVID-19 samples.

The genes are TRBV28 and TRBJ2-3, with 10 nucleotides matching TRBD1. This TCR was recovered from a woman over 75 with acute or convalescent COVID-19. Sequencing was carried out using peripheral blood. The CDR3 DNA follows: TGTGCCAGCAACTCCGGGACAGGGGCCGATACGCAGTATTTT. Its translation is CASNSGTGADTQYF. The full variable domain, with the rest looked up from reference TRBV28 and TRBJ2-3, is DVKVTQSSRYLVKRTGEKVFLECVQDMDHENMFWYRQDPGLGLRLIYFSYDVKMKEKGDIPEGYSVSREKKERFSLILESASTNQTSMYLCASNSGTGADTQYFGPGTRLTVL.